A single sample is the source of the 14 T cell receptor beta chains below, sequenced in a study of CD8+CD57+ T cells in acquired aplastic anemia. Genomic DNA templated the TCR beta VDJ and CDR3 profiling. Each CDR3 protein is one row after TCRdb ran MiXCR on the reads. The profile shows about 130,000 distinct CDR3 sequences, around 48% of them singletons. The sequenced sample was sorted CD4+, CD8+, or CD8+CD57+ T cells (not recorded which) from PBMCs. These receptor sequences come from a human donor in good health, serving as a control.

The CDR3 sequence is CASSLGQATYEQYF. DNA for the CDR3: TGTGCCAGCAGCTTAGGCCAGGCAACCTACGAGCAGTACTTC. The chain couples TRBV13 to TRBJ2-7; D remains unclear. CDR1 is PRHDT, CDR2 FYEKMQ, per germline (reference sequence). The length of the CDR3 is 14 residues. Between the trimmed V and J ends, which lost 0 bases and 2 bases, there was a span of 8 bases.

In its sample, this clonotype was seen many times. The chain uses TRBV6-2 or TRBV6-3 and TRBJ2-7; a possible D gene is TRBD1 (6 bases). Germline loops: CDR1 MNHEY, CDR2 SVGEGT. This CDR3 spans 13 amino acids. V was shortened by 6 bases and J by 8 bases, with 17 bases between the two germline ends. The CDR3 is CASRSGELKKQYF. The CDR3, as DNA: TGTGCCAGCAGATCAGGGGAACTCAAAAAGCAGTACTTC.

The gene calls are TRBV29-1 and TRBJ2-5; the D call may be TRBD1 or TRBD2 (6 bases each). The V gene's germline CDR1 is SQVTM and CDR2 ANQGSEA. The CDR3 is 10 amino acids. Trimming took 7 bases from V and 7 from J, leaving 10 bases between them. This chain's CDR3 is CSGGAGTQYF. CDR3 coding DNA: TGCAGCGGGGGGGCCGGGACCCAGTACTTC.

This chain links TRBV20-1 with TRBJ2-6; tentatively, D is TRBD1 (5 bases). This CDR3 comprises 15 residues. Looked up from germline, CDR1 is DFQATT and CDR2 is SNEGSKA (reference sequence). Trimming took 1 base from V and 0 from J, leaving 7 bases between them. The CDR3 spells CSARGTTSGANVLTF. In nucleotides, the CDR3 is TGCAGTGCTAGAGGGACAACCTCTGGGGCCAACGTCCTGACTTTC.

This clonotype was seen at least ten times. The DNA for the CDR3 is TGTGCCAGCAGCCAAGTACAGGGGGCGGCGGAACTGTTTTTT. Translated: CASSQVQGAAELFF. J is TRBJ1-4 and V is TRBV14, with 9 positions matching TRBD1. This CDR3 region has 14 residues. Germline loops: CDR1 SGHDN, CDR2 FVKESK. V trimming: 1 base; J trimming: 12 bases; junction bases outside the gene matches: 6. The complete variable domain, with remaining parts taken from reference TRBV14 and TRBJ1-4, reads EAGVTQFPSHSVIEKGQTVTLRCDPISGHDNLYWYRRVMGKEIKFLLHFVKESKQDESGMPNNRFLAERTGGTYSTLKVQPAELEDSGVYFCASSQVQGAAELFFGSGTQLSVL.

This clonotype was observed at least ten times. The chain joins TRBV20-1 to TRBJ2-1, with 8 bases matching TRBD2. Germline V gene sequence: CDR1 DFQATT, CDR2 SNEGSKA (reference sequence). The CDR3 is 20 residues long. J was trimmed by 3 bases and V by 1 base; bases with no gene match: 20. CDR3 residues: CSARGRFGLAGPVYYNEQFF. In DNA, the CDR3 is TGCAGTGCTAGAGGGCGATTTGGCCTAGCGGGCCCCGTATACTACAATGAGCAGTTCTTC.

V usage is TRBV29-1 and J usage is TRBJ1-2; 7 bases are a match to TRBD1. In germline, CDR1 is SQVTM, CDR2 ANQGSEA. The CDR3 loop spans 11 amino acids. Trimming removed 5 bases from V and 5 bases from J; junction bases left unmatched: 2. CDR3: CSVRQGYGYTF. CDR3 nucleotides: TGCAGCGTTCGACAGGGATATGGCTACACCTTC. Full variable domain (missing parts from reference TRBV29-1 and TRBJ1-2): SAVISQKPSRDICQRGTSLTIQCQVDSQVTMMFWYRQQPGQSLTLIATANQGSEATYESGFVIDKFPISRPNLTFSTLTVSNMSPEDSSIYLCSVRQGYGYTFGSGTRLTVV.

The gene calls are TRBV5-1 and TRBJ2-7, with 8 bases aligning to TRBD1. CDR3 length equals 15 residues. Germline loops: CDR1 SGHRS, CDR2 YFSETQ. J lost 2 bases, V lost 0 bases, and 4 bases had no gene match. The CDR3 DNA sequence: TGCGCCAGCAGCTTGGACGGGACAGGCCCCTACGAGCAGTACTTC. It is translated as CASSLDGTGPYEQYF.

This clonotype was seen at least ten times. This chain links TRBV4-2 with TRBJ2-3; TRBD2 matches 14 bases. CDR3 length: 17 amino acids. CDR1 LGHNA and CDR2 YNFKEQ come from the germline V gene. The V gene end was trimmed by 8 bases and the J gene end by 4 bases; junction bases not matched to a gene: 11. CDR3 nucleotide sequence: TGTGCCAGCGGCGACCCGGGACTAGCGGGGGAAGCAGATACGCAGTATTTT. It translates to CASGDPGLAGEADTQYF.

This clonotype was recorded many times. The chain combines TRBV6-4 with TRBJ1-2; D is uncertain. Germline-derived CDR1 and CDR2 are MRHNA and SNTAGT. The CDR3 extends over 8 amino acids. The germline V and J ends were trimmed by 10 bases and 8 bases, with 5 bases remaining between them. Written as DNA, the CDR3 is TGTGCCACGCAGGGCTACACCTTC. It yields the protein CATQGYTF.

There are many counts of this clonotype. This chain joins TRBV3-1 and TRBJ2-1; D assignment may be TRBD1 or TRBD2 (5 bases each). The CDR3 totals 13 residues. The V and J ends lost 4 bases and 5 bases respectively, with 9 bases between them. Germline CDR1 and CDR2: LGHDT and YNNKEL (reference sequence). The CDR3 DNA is TGTGCCAGCAGCCCGGGACCCGACAATGAGCAGTTCTTC. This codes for CASSPGPDNEQFF.

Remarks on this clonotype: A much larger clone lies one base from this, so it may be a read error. The CDR3 protein is CSTMRLAGGIYEQYF. In DNA form, the CDR3 reads TGCAGCACTATGAGACTAGCGGGGGGAATCTACGAGCAGTACTTC. V is TRBV20-1 and J is TRBJ2-7, with 13 positions matching TRBD2. Germline V CDR1 and CDR2: DFQATT, SNEGSKA (reference sequence). The CDR3 runs to 15 residues.

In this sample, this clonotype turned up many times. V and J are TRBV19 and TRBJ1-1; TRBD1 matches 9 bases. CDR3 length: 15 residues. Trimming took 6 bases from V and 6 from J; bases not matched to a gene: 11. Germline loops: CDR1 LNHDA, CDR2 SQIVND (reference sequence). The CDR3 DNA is TGTGCCAGTAGCCCCCGGCCGGGACAGGGCCCTGAAGCTTTCTTT. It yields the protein CASSPRPGQGPEAFF.

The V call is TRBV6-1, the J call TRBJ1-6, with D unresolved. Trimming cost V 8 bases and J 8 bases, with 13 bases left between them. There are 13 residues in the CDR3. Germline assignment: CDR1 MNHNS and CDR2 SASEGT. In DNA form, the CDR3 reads TGTGCCAGCCTCTCTAGAGACCATTCACCCCTCCACTTT. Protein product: CASLSRDHSPLHF.